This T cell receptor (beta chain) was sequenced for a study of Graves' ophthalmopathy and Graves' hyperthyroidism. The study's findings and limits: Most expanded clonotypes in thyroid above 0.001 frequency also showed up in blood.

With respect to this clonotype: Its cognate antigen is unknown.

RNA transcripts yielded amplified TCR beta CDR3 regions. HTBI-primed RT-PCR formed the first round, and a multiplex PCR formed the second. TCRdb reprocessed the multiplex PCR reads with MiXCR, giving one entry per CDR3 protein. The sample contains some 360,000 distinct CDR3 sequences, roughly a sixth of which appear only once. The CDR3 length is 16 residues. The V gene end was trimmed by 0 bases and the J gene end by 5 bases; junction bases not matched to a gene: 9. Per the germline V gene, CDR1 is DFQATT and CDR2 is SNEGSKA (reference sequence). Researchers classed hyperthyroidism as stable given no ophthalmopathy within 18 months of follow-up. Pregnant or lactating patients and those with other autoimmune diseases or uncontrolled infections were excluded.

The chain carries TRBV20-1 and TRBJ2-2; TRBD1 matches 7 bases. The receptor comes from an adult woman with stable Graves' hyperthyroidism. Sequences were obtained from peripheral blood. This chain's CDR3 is CSARDPRQGYTGELFF. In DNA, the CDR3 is TGCAGTGCTAGAGATCCGAGACAGGGATATACCGGGGAGCTGTTTTTT.